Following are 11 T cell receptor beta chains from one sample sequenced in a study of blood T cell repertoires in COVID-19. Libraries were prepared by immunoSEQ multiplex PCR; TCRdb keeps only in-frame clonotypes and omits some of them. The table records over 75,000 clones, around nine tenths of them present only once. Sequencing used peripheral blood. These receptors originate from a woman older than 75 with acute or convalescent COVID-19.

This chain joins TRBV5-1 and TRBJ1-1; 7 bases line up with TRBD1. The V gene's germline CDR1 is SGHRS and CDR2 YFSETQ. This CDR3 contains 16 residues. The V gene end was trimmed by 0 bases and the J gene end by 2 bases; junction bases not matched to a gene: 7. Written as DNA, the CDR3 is TGCGCCAGCAGCTTGGACAGGGGCAGGATAAACACTGAAGCTTTCTTT. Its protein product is CASSLDRGRINTEAFF.

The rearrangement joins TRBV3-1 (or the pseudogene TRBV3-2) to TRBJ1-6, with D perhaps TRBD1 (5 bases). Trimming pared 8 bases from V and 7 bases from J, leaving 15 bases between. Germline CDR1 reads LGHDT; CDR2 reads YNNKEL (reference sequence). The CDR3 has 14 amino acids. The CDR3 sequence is CASRTSGGNSPLHF. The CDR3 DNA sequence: TGTGCCAGCCGGACCTCCGGGGGAAATTCACCCCTCCACTTT.

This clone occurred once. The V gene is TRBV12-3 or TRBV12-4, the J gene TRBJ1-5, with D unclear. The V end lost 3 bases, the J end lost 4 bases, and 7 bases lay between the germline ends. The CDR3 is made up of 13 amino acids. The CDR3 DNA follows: TGTGCCAGCAGTTTGGGCCAAAATCAGCCCCAGCATTTT. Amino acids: CASSLGQNQPQHF.

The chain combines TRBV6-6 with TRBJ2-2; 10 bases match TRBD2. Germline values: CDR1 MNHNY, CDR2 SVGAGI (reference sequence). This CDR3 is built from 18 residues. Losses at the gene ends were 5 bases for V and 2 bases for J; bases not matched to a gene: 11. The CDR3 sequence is CASSPPTGLAENTGELFF. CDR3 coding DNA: TGTGCCAGCAGTCCCCCTACCGGACTAGCGGAAAACACCGGGGAGCTGTTTTTT.

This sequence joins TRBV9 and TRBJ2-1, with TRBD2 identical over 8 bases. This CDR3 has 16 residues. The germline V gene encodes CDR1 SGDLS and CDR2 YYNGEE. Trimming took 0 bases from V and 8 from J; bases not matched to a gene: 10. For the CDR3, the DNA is TGTGCCAGCAGCGTAGGAGGGTCGGGAGGGCCATATGAGCAGTTCTTC. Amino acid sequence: CASSVGGSGGPYEQFF.

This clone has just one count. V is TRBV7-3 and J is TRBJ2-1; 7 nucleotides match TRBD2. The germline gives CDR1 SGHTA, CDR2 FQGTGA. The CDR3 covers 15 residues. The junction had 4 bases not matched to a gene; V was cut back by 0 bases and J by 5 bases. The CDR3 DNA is TGTGCCAGCAGCTTAACGGGGACTAAAAACAATGAGCAGTTCTTC. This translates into CASSLTGTKNNEQFF.

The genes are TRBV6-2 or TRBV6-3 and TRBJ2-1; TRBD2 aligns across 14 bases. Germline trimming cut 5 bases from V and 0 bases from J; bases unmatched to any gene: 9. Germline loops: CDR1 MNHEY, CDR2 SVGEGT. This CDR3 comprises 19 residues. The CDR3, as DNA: TGTGCCAGCAGTGGGGGACTAGCGGGAGCCGAGAGCTCCTACAATGAGCAGTTCTTC. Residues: CASSGGLAGAESSYNEQFF.

CDR3 sequence reads: CASSSGQGYYEQYF. The CDR3 DNA is TGTGCCAGCAGTTCGGGACAGGGGTATTACGAGCAGTACTTC. The rearrangement uses TRBV6-5 and TRBJ2-7, with TRBD1 identical over 10 bases. This CDR3 has 14 residues. CDR1 and CDR2 from the germline V gene are MNHEY and SVGAGI. The V gene end was trimmed by 4 bases and the J gene end by 4 bases; junction bases not matched to a gene: 4.

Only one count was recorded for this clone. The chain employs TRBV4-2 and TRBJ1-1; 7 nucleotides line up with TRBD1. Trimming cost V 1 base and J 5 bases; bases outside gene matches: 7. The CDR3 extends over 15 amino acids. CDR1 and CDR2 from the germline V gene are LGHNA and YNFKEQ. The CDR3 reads CASSQVDRVGTEAFF. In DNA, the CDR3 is TGTGCCAGCAGCCAAGTCGACAGGGTAGGAACTGAAGCTTTCTTT.

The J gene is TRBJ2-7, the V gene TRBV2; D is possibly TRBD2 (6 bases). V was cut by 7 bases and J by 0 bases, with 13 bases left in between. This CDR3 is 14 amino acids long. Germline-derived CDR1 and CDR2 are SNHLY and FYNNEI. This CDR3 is CASIRGLSSYEQYF. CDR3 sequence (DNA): TGTGCCAGCATAAGGGGACTTTCCTCCTACGAGCAGTACTTC.

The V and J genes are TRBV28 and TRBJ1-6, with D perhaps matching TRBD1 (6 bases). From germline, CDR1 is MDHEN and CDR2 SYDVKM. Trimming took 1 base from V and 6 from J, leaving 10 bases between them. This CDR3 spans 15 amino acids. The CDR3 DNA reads TGTGCCAGCAGTTTATTCGGGACACTTAATTCACCCCTCCACTTT. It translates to CASSLFGTLNSPLHF. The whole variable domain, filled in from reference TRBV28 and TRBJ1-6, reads DVKVTQSSRYLVKRTGEKVFLECVQDMDHENMFWYRQDPGLGLRLIYFSYDVKMKEKGDIPEGYSVSREKKERFSLILESASTNQTSMYLCASSLFGTLNSPLHFGNGTRLTVT.